Shown below are 17 T cell receptor beta chains from a single sample sequenced in a study of CD8 T cells in ankylosing spondylitis. General study findings and limits: What seemed typical of ankylosing spondylitis blood was a TCR beta motif built from eight highly homologous variants.

Via MiXCR, TCRdb re-called the 5' RACE reads, giving one row per CDR3 protein. The sample lists hundreds of thousands of distinct CDR3 sequences, about 13% occurring once. No antigens are known for them. The sample consisted of blood, either unsorted or a sorted T cell fraction (not recorded which). These receptors all come from a male donor with ankylosing spondylitis.

This clonotype appeared many times. The chain couples TRBV12-3 or TRBV12-4 to TRBJ1-1; TRBD1 aligns across 8 bases. V shed 4 bases, J shed 6 bases, and the junction held 7 bases outside the gene matches. This CDR3 is built from 14 residues. For the CDR3, the DNA is TGTGCCAGCAGTTCAGGGGGGGGACAGGCTGAAGCTTTCTTT. Translated, it gives CASSSGGGQAEAFF.

This clonotype was observed many times. The chain links TRBV4-2 to TRBJ2-1, with 7 bases lining up with TRBD2. Germline lookup yields CDR1 LGHNA and CDR2 YNFKEQ. Germline trimming cut 4 bases from V and 8 bases from J; bases unmatched to any gene: 8. The CDR3 totals 14 residues. The CDR3 nucleotides read TGTGCCAGCAGCCCCTCGGGAGGTAATGATGAGCAGTTCTTC. Its translation: CASSPSGGNDEQFF.

The CDR3 coding sequence is TGCAGTGCTAGTGGGGCCGGGAGGGCCGTAAATGAGCAGTTCTTC. Encoded protein: CSASGAGRAVNEQFF. This chain links TRBV20-1 with TRBJ2-1; 8 bases fit TRBD2. The CDR3 is 15 amino acids. Trimming at V came to 3 bases and at J to 7 bases, leaving 11 bases not matched to a gene. Looked up from germline, CDR1 is DFQATT and CDR2 is SNEGSKA (reference sequence).

The chain joins TRBV20-1 to TRBJ2-1; D unresolved. V lost 6 bases and J 1 base, leaving 10 bases between the germline ends. Per germline, CDR1 DFQATT and CDR2 SNEGSKA (reference sequence). The CDR3 has 13 amino acids. The DNA for the CDR3 is TGCAGTGCCGAGTTAAGGTCCTACAATGAGCAGTTCTTC. Protein: CSAELRSYNEQFF.

In this sample, this clonotype turned up a few times. V and J are TRBV10-1 and TRBJ2-7; D call uncertain. The CDR3 runs 9 residues. The germline CDR1 and CDR2 sequences are WNHNN and SYGVQD (reference sequence). V was pared by 4 bases and J by 12 bases, with 7 bases between. The CDR3 here is CASSGTLYV. In DNA form, the CDR3 reads TGCGCCAGCAGTGGTACGTTGTACGTC.

Only a few counts were recorded for this clonotype. V is TRBV5-1 and J is TRBJ2-3, with D possibly TRBD1 on 6 matching bases. The CDR3 is 16 amino acids. V lost 1 base and J 2 bases, leaving 14 bases between the germline ends. Germline V gene sequence: CDR1 SGHRS, CDR2 YFSETQ. The DNA of the CDR3 is TGCGCCAGCAGCTTGACCCAGGGGCATTACACAGATACGCAGTATTTT. Encoded protein: CASSLTQGHYTDTQYF.

The gene calls are TRBV6-1 and TRBJ2-1, with 9 bases lining up with TRBD2. This CDR3 spans 16 amino acids. Germline CDR1 and CDR2: MNHNS and SASEGT. The V and J ends lost 5 bases and 7 bases, in that order; junction bases with no gene match: 12. CDR3 sequence: CASSPHSGLALNEQFF. Here the CDR3 DNA reads TGTGCCAGCAGTCCACATTCGGGACTAGCATTAAATGAGCAGTTCTTC.

The sample holds many counts of this clonotype. The chain joins TRBV5-6 to TRBJ1-5; TRBD1 aligns across 11 bases. Germline V gene data show CDR1 as SGHDT and CDR2 as YYEEEE. The CDR3 is 16 amino acids. J was trimmed by 1 base and V by 3 bases; bases with no gene match: 3. The CDR3 spells CASSSGTGGSNQPQHF. DNA for the CDR3: TGTGCCAGCAGCTCCGGGACAGGGGGAAGCAATCAGCCCCAGCATTTT.

The chain is built from TRBV7-7 and TRBJ2-3; possibly TRBD1 for D (6 bases). The CDR3 is made up of 14 amino acids. Germline-derived CDR1 and CDR2 are SSHAT and FNYEAQ (reference sequence). Trimming cost V 3 bases and J 10 bases, with 17 bases left between them. In DNA form, the CDR3 reads TGTGCCAGCAGCTTGGGGGCCACTGCCAATCCGCAGTATTTT. This encodes CASSLGATANPQYF.

This clonotype was seen a few times. V usage is TRBV12-3 or TRBV12-4 and J usage is TRBJ2-4, with D possibly TRBD2 on 6 matching bases. Trimming removed 3 bases at V and 11 bases at J, with 11 bases between. The CDR3 sequence is 12 residues long. CDR3 sequence: CASSFVGGVQYF. CDR3 DNA: TGTGCCAGCAGTTTCGTCGGGGGAGTTCAGTACTTC.

This sequence joins TRBV7-6 and TRBJ2-7; D unclear. The germline V and J ends were trimmed by 5 bases and 2 bases, with 19 bases remaining between them. The CDR3 has 16 residues. The germline V gene has CDR1 SGHVS and CDR2 FNYEAQ. CDR3 region: CASSPLTPCRTYEQYF. The CDR3 DNA follows: TGTGCCAGCAGCCCCCTGACTCCATGCCGTACCTACGAGCAGTACTTC. The full variable domain, rest sourced from reference TRBV7-6 and TRBJ2-7, is GAGVSQSPRYKVTKRGQDVALRCDPISGHVSLYWYRQALGQGPEFLTYFNYEAQQDKSGLPNDRFSAERPEGSISTLTIQRTEQRDSAMYRCASSPLTPCRTYEQYFGPGTRLTVT.

This chain joins TRBV15 and TRBJ2-7; tentative D call: TRBD1 (5 bases). This CDR3 is built from 13 residues. V was shortened by 3 bases and J by 5 bases, with 11 bases between the two germline ends. Looked up from germline, CDR1 is LNHNV and CDR2 is YYDKDF (reference sequence). The CDR3 DNA reads as TGTGCCACCAGCAGGGCAGGGTCGGACGAGCAGTACTTC. Translating it yields CATSRAGSDEQYF. Filled out from reference TRBV15 and TRBJ2-7, the complete variable domain reads DAMVIQNPRYQVTQFGKPVTLSCSQTLNHNVMYWYQQKSSQAPKLLFHYYDKDFNNEADTPDNFQSRRPNTSFCFLDIRSPGLGDTAMYLCATSRAGSDEQYFGPGTRLTVT.

The gene calls are TRBV12-3 or TRBV12-4 and TRBJ1-5, with unresolved D. This CDR3 is built from 15 residues. V lost 6 bases and J 0 bases, leaving 12 bases between the germline ends. Here the CDR3 DNA reads TGTGCCAGCAGCCGTGGCTTCGATAGCAATCAGCCCCAGCATTTT. As protein: CASSRGFDSNQPQHF.

This clonotype was observed a few times. The V call is TRBV20-1, the J call TRBJ1-3; tentatively, D is TRBD1 (6 bases). The germline V and J ends were trimmed by 7 bases and 4 bases, with 14 bases remaining between them. Germline-derived CDR1 and CDR2 are DFQATT and SNEGSKA (reference sequence). This CDR3 contains 13 residues. CDR3 amino acids: CSGTKGDGNTIYF. The CDR3 DNA reads as TGCAGTGGCACAAAGGGGGACGGAAACACCATATATTTT.

The sample holds a few counts of this clonotype. The chain combines TRBV20-1 with TRBJ1-4; 9 nucleotides agree with TRBD1. The CDR3 is made up of 14 amino acids. V lost 1 base to trimming and J lost 4 bases; unmatched junction nucleotides: 1. Germline V gene sequence: CDR1 DFQATT, CDR2 SNEGSKA (reference sequence). The CDR3 here is CSARGGQGNEKLFF. The CDR3 DNA sequence: TGCAGTGCTAGAGGGGGACAGGGTAATGAAAAACTGTTTTTT.

This clonotype was seen a few times. The chain couples TRBV5-1 to TRBJ2-5, with 16 bases that match TRBD2. J lost 5 bases, V lost 4 bases, and 14 bases had no gene match. This CDR3 has 19 residues. Germline V gene lookup returns CDR1 SGHRS and CDR2 YFSETQ. CDR3: CASSEPGLAGGLRSETQYF. The CDR3 DNA follows: TGCGCCAGCAGCGAACCGGGACTAGCGGGAGGGCTTCGATCCGAGACCCAGTACTTC.

This clonotype was seen repeatedly, ten times or more. The chain joins TRBV7-2 to TRBJ2-1, with 9 bases matching TRBD2. CDR3 length equals 16 residues. With V trimmed by 7 bases and J by 3 bases, 10 bases remained unmatched. Germline values: CDR1 SGHTA, CDR2 FQGNSA. CDR3 nucleotides: TGTGCCAGCACCTCGAAAGCGGGAGGAATCTACAATGAGCAGTTCTTC. Translated: CASTSKAGGIYNEQFF.